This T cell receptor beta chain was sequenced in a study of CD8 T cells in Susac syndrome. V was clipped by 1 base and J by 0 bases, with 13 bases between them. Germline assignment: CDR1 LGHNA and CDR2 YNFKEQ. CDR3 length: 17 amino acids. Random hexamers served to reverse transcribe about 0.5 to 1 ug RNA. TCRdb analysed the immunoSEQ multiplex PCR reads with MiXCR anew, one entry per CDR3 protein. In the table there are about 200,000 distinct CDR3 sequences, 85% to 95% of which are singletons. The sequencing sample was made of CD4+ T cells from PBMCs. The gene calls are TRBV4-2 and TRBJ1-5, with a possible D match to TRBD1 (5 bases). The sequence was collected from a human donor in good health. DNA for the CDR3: TGTGCCAGCAGCCAAGTAATAGGGACTAATAGCAATCAGCCCCAGCATTTT. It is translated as CASSQVIGTNSNQPQHF.